These 3 T cell receptor beta chains were all obtained from the same sample, sequenced in a study of a mutant IDH1 vaccine in newly diagnosed glioma. Time point specified: week 35, safety follow-up. Every single dose of the vaccine, 300 ug of mutant IDH1 20-mer peptide, came with topical imiquimod. Clones were read by immunoSEQ multiplex PCR, and TCRdb kept only the in-frame ones, dropping some. The sample yields tens of thousands of clones, more than 70% seen once. Which antigens these TCRs recognize remains unknown. Specimen: PBMCs, collected from a glioma patient whose treatment included an IDH1 peptide vaccine. These receptors were obtained from a man between 18 and 29 years old with glioma.

J is TRBJ1-1 and V is TRBV25-1, with 9 bases matching TRBD1. The V gene end was trimmed by 4 bases and the J gene end by 3 bases; junction bases not matched to a gene: 6. This CDR3 is 15 amino acids long. In germline, CDR1 is MGHDK, CDR2 SYGVNS. The CDR3 region has the DNA TGTGCCAGCAGTGCACCTAGGACAGGGGACACTGAAGCTTTCTTT. It specifies CASSAPRTGDTEAFF.

This chain connects TRBV27 to TRBJ1-5; D unclear. This CDR3 region has 13 residues. The germline gives CDR1 MNHEY, CDR2 SMNVEV (reference sequence). V shed 3 bases and J shed 7 bases, with 10 bases lying between them. The CDR3 nucleotides read TGTGCCAGCAGTTTGTCCCAGGTCCAGCCCCAGCATTTT. Protein product: CASSLSQVQPQHF.

The chain is built from TRBV7-3 and TRBJ2-7, with 10 nucleotides matching TRBD1. Germline lookup yields CDR1 SGHTA and CDR2 FQGTGA. The CDR3 contains 15 residues. The V gene end was trimmed by 5 bases and the J gene end by 3 bases; junction bases not matched to a gene: 7. CDR3 in DNA: TGTGCCAGCAGCCAGACCGGGACAGGGGTCTACGAGCAGTACTTC. Encoded protein: CASSQTGTGVYEQYF.